This note documents a single TCR beta chain sequence. The data were obtained in a study of blood T cell repertoires in COVID-19. As for the study in general: The study drew acute and convalescent COVID-19 samples from the United States, Italy and Spain. PBMCs, B-cell-depleted T cells, or T cells were the source of the cDNA or gDNA that made up the material.

This table comes from immunoSEQ multiplex PCR, and its TCRdb copy is limited to in-frame clones, with some not included. The sample has a few hundred thousand clones, 88% seen once. Ages ranged from roughly 18 to 100 years, with residence in about 23 US areas. The length of the CDR3 is 15 residues. V gave up 1 base and J gave up 1 base, with 7 bases separating them. Germline CDR1 SEHNR, CDR2 FQNEAQ (reference sequence). The gene calls are TRBV7-9 and TRBJ1-4; D uncertain. The receptor comes from a woman aged 55-69 years who had recovered from COVID-19. The source material was PBMCs or T cells enriched from blood (not recorded which). This chain's CDR3 is CASSLGRGTNEKLFF. In DNA form, the CDR3 reads TGTGCCAGCAGCTTAGGGCGGGGAACTAATGAAAAACTGTTTTTT.